The 5 T cell receptor beta chains presented below share a single source sample, sequenced in a study of T cell repertoires in cytomegalovirus infection. TCRdb ran MiXCR on the reads and lists one entry per CDR3 protein. The sample records approximately 170,000 distinct CDR3 sequences, approximately 14% being singletons. Sequenced material: PBMCs. All receptors derive from a human donor in good health (CMV status not recorded). Some clones in this sample may be carry-over from other donors' samples.

This clonotype was observed many times. This chain connects TRBV7-3 to TRBJ2-3; the match to TRBD2 covers 8 bases. Unmatched junction bases numbered 12, after V lost 5 bases and J lost 8 bases. The CDR3 runs to 15 residues. From germline, CDR1 is SGHTA and CDR2 FQGTGA. CDR3 in amino acids: CASSLAGGSGTTQYF. As DNA, the CDR3 is TGTGCCAGCAGCCTGGCGGGGGGTAGCGGGACTACGCAGTATTTT. Full variable domain (remainder filled in from reference TRBV7-3 and TRBJ2-3): GAGVSQTPSNKVTEKGKYVELRCDPISGHTALYWYRQSLGQGPEFLIYFQGTGAADDSGLPNDRFFAVRPEGSVSTLKIQRTERGDSAVYLCASSLAGGSGTTQYFGPGTRLTVL.

This clonotype was seen only a few times. This chain links TRBV5-6 with TRBJ2-2; D may be TRBD1 or TRBD2 (5 bases each). Germline V gene data show CDR1 as SGHDT and CDR2 as YYEEEE. The V end was cut by 6 bases, the J end by 0 bases, with 12 bases between. The CDR3 consists of 15 residues. For the CDR3, the DNA is TGTGCCAGCAAATCAGGGAGAACGAACACCGGGGAGCTGTTTTTT. This codes for CASKSGRTNTGELFF.

For this clonotype: This may be a read error, as it is one base from a much larger clone. V and J are TRBV9 and TRBJ2-3; D is ambiguous. The CDR3 is 14 amino acids. CDR1 and CDR2 (germline): SGDLS, YYNGEE. Trimming shortened V by 0 bases and J by 0 bases, and 5 bases separated the two germline ends. Written as DNA, the CDR3 is TGTGCCAGCAGCGTAGATGGCAGCACAGATACGCAGTATTTT. This translates into CASSVDGSTDTQYF.

The CDR3 coding sequence is TGCAGCGTTGCCCCCCCCCAGCGGGGGGACAATGAGCAGTTCTTC. It is translated as CSVAPPQRGDNEQFF. The gene calls are TRBV29-1 and TRBJ2-1, with TRBD2 matching over 9 bases. The CDR3 runs to 15 residues. Germline V lookup: CDR1 SQVTM, CDR2 ANQGSEA. V lost 4 bases and J lost 5; bases outside the gene matches: 9.

Only a few counts were recorded for this clonotype. The CDR3 DNA reads TGTGCCAGCAGCTTAGGCCGGAGCGGGGGGTACCAAGAGACCCAGTACTTC. As protein: CASSLGRSGGYQETQYF. The genes are TRBV7-3 and TRBJ2-5; 9 bases fit TRBD2. CDR3 length: 17 residues. The V segment lost 2 bases and the J segment 0 bases; nucleotides outside the gene matches: 7. From germline, CDR1 is SGHTA and CDR2 FQGTGA.